A selection of T cell receptor beta chains follows, all from one sample in a study of control samples from healthy donors and cancer patients. Libraries were prepared by immunoSEQ multiplex PCR; TCRdb keeps only in-frame clonotypes and omits some of them. The sample consists of about 130,000 clones, approximately 92% of them appearing once. Sequencing used PBMCs. The receptors come from an older man with head and neck cancer. Both conserved end residues are part of each CDR3. The D gene is left open where the match is weak. Clone size is shown for a subset of rows, as once, few, many or a class of expanded clone.

DNA: TGTGCCAGCAGTCCTACCTCGACAGCTGGAAACACCATATATTTT; CDR3: CASSPTSTAGNTIYF; V: TRBV7-2; D: -; J: TRBJ1-3; size: -
DNA: TGTGCCAGCAGCCCTCTAGCGGGGGGGCCGAGGAAGACCCAGTACTTC; CDR3: CASSPLAGGPRKTQYF; V: TRBV11-2; D: TRBD2; J: TRBJ2-5; size: few
DNA: TGTGCCAGCAGCTTTACAGGCAGCCCGAGCTATAATTCACCCCTCCACTTT; CDR3: CASSFTGSPSYNSPLHF; V: TRBV7-9; D: -; J: TRBJ1-6; size: -
DNA: TGTGCCAGCTCACCAAACGGAGACAGGGGGACCGGGGAGCTGTTTTTT; CDR3: CASSPNGDRGTGELFF; V: TRBV18; D: TRBD1; J: TRBJ2-2; size: -
DNA: TGCGCCAGCAGCCACGCGGTAGACCGGTTCAATGAGCAGTTCTTC; CDR3: CASSHAVDRFNEQFF; V: TRBV5-1; D: -; J: TRBJ2-1; size: -
DNA: TGTGCCAGCAATCCGGGACTCTACGAGCAGTACTTC; CDR3: CASNPGLYEQYF; V: TRBV6-6; D: -; J: TRBJ2-7; size: -
DNA: TGTGCCAGTAGTATAGCCGCGTCAGGTCTACCCTACGAGCAGTACTTC; CDR3: CASSIAASGLPYEQYF; V: TRBV19; D: -; J: TRBJ2-7; size: -
DNA: TGTGCCAGCAGTGATCGGGGGACCAACTATGGCTACACCTTC; CDR3: CASSDRGTNYGYTF; V: TRBV2; D: -; J: TRBJ1-2; size: -
DNA: TGTGCCACCGGGGACAGGGTCTCCTCTGGGGCCAACGTCCTGACTTTC; CDR3: CATGDRVSSGANVLTF; V: TRBV10-3; D: TRBD1; J: TRBJ2-6; size: -
DNA: TGTGCCAGCAACGACGGGGGAAAGGACACTGAAGCTTTCTTT; CDR3: CASNDGGKDTEAFF; V: TRBV11-2; D: -; J: TRBJ1-1; size: -
DNA: TGCGCCAGCAGCCGCTCCGTAGGAGGACTAGCGGGAGCGGGAGAGCAGTACTTC; CDR3: CASSRSVGGLAGAGEQYF; V: TRBV4-3; D: TRBD2; J: TRBJ2-7; size: few
DNA: TGTGCCAGCTCCCTGGTCGACTTCGAGCTCGGTACGCAGTATTTT; CDR3: CASSLVDFELGTQYF; V: TRBV18; D: -; J: TRBJ2-3; size: -
DNA: TGTGCCAGCAGTCACCTACAGGGCGCACCAAACTATGGCTACACCTTC; CDR3: CASSHLQGAPNYGYTF; V: TRBV27; D: -; J: TRBJ1-2; size: -
DNA: TGTGCCAGCAGCGTAGCGTCAGGGATGGGCGAGCAGTACTTC; CDR3: CASSVASGMGEQYF; V: TRBV9; D: -; J: TRBJ2-7; size: -
DNA: TGTGCCACCGGACGGGGGAAGGTGTACATTCAGTACTTC; CDR3: CATGRGKVYIQYF; V: TRBV15; D: -; J: TRBJ2-4; size: -
DNA: TGTGCTAGTGGCCAGGACAGGGGGCAACTAGCCTCCTACGAGCAGTACTTC; CDR3: CASGQDRGQLASYEQYF; V: TRBV12-5; D: TRBD1; J: TRBJ2-7; size: -
DNA: TGTGCCAGCTCACCCTCCGGGGACCAAGAGACCCAGTACTTC; CDR3: CASSPSGDQETQYF; V: TRBV18; D: -; J: TRBJ2-5; size: -
DNA: TGTGCCAGCAGTCCTGGGACCCGGTTCGGGGAGCTGTTTTTT; CDR3: CASSPGTRFGELFF; V: TRBV27; D: -; J: TRBJ2-2; size: -